These T cell receptor beta chains were read from a single sample in a study of CD4 T cells in relation to SARS-CoV-2 and coronaviruses. For these TCRs, the target antigens are not known. TCRdb's copy holds only in-frame clones and misses some; the assay was immunoSEQ multiplex PCR. The table lists fewer than 25,000 clones, 55% to 75% of them singletons. Sequencing used CD4+ T cells from PBMCs, cultured in vitro. The receptors were sampled from a human donor in good health. The CDR3 runs from the conserved cysteine through the conserved F or W. Fields, in order: V gene, J gene, D gene, clone size, CDR3 DNA, CDR3 protein. A D gene is named only where the DNA matches it firmly. Not every row has a clone size; where given, it reads once, few, many or a size class.

v_gene: TRBV19
j_gene: TRBJ2-3
d_gene: -
abundance: -
CDR3nt: TGTGCCAGTAGTAGGGCAGGGGAGGCGACAGATACGCAGTATTTT
CDR3aa: CASSRAGEATDTQYF

v_gene: TRBV10-3
j_gene: TRBJ2-1
d_gene: -
abundance: -
CDR3nt: TGTGCCATCTCCCCCATCTACAATGAGCAGTTCTTC
CDR3aa: CAISPIYNEQFF

v_gene: TRBV7-2
j_gene: TRBJ1-1
d_gene: TRBD1
abundance: -
CDR3nt: TGTGCCAGCAGCACCACCCAGGGGGCTGAAGCTTTCTTT
CDR3aa: CASSTTQGAEAFF

v_gene: TRBV24-1
j_gene: TRBJ2-3
d_gene: -
abundance: -
CDR3nt: TGTGCCACCGCCGAGGGCACAGATACGCAGTATTTT
CDR3aa: CATAEGTDTQYF

v_gene: TRBV19
j_gene: TRBJ2-7
d_gene: TRBD1
abundance: -
CDR3nt: TGTGCCAGCAAAAGGGGGACAGACTACGAGCAGTACTTC
CDR3aa: CASKRGTDYEQYF

v_gene: TRBV6-6
j_gene: TRBJ2-7
d_gene: -
abundance: few
CDR3nt: TGTGCCAGCAGTCCGAAGGGTTTGTTAATGGGCGAGCAGTACTTC
CDR3aa: CASSPKGLLMGEQYF

v_gene: TRBV10-3
j_gene: TRBJ2-2
d_gene: TRBD2
abundance: -
CDR3nt: TGTGCCATCAGCCCTAGCGGGGGCAAGAACACCGGGGAGCTGTTTTTT
CDR3aa: CAISPSGGKNTGELFF

v_gene: TRBV18
j_gene: TRBJ2-7
d_gene: -
abundance: -
CDR3nt: TGTGCCAGCTCACCATCCAGGGACTACGAGCAGTACTTC
CDR3aa: CASSPSRDYEQYF

v_gene: TRBV18
j_gene: TRBJ1-1
d_gene: -
abundance: -
CDR3nt: TGTGCCAGCTTACCGGGACCCTCTAGGGAAGCTTTCTTT
CDR3aa: CASLPGPSREAFF

v_gene: TRBV6-2/TRBV6-3
j_gene: TRBJ2-7
d_gene: -
abundance: few
CDR3nt: TGTGCCAGCAGTTACTCGAGGCAGGGAGGGGGAGAGCAGTACTTC
CDR3aa: CASSYSRQGGGEQYF

v_gene: TRBV6-6
j_gene: TRBJ2-3
d_gene: TRBD2
abundance: once
CDR3nt: TGTGCCAGCAAACCAGGACTAGCGGGAGGGTGGAATACGCAGTATTTT
CDR3aa: CASKPGLAGGWNTQYF

v_gene: TRBV6-5
j_gene: TRBJ2-2
d_gene: -
abundance: -
CDR3nt: TGTGCCAGCAGTTGGGGGCTCGGGGAGCTGTTTTTT
CDR3aa: CASSWGLGELFF

v_gene: TRBV28
j_gene: TRBJ2-7
d_gene: -
abundance: -
CDR3nt: TGTGCCAGCAGTTTGTCCAGGGGCTACGAGCAGTACTTC
CDR3aa: CASSLSRGYEQYF

v_gene: TRBV19
j_gene: TRBJ1-1
d_gene: -
abundance: few
CDR3nt: TGTGCCAGTAGTAGGAGGGGTATGACTGAAGCTTTCTTT
CDR3aa: CASSRRGMTEAFF

v_gene: TRBV2
j_gene: TRBJ1-2
d_gene: -
abundance: -
CDR3nt: TGTGCCAGCAGTGAAAGGGCTTATGGCTACACCTTC
CDR3aa: CASSERAYGYTF

v_gene: TRBV28
j_gene: TRBJ2-5
d_gene: -
abundance: -
CDR3nt: TGTGCCAGCAGTTTACCGGGGAAGGATGGGACCCAGTACTTC
CDR3aa: CASSLPGKDGTQYF

v_gene: TRBV18
j_gene: TRBJ2-7
d_gene: -
abundance: -
CDR3nt: TGTGCCAGCTCACCCCCGGCGGGGGCTAGGGACGAGCAGTACTTC
CDR3aa: CASSPPAGARDEQYF

v_gene: TRBV18
j_gene: TRBJ1-1
d_gene: -
abundance: -
CDR3nt: TGTGCCAGCTCGCTCAGCCTAGAAGCTTTCTTT
CDR3aa: CASSLSLEAFF

v_gene: TRBV11-2
j_gene: TRBJ2-7
d_gene: -
abundance: few
CDR3nt: TGTGCCAGCAGCTTAGATACTGGCTCCTACGAGCAGTACTTC
CDR3aa: CASSLDTGSYEQYF

v_gene: TRBV14
j_gene: TRBJ1-6
d_gene: TRBD1
abundance: -
CDR3nt: TGTGCCAGCAGCCTAGGGACAGGGGGGTTAAGGTCCTATAATTCACCCCTCCACTTT
CDR3aa: CASSLGTGGLRSYNSPLHF

v_gene: TRBV4-3
j_gene: TRBJ2-1
d_gene: -
abundance: -
CDR3nt: TGCGCCAGCAGCCAAGGGGGCAGGGGCCTCCGGGGAGAGCAGTTCTTC
CDR3aa: CASSQGGRGLRGEQFF

v_gene: TRBV3-1/TRBV3-2
j_gene: TRBJ1-2
d_gene: -
abundance: -
CDR3nt: TGTGCCAGCAGCCCAAACCGGGGTGCGGGGTCTGGCTACACCTTC
CDR3aa: CASSPNRGAGSGYTF

v_gene: TRBV4-2
j_gene: TRBJ2-5
d_gene: TRBD1
abundance: -
CDR3nt: TGTGCCAGCAGCCAAGAACAGGGGCGCTGGGAGACCCAGTACTTC
CDR3aa: CASSQEQGRWETQYF

v_gene: TRBV7-2
j_gene: TRBJ2-1
d_gene: TRBD1
abundance: -
CDR3nt: TGTGCCAGCAGCCAGACAGGGGTCTCCTACAATGAGCAGTTCTTC
CDR3aa: CASSQTGVSYNEQFF

v_gene: TRBV19
j_gene: TRBJ1-2
d_gene: -
abundance: -
CDR3nt: TGTGCCAGTAGTATATATTCAGTGAACTATGGCTACACCTTC
CDR3aa: CASSIYSVNYGYTF

v_gene: TRBV19
j_gene: TRBJ1-2
d_gene: -
abundance: -
CDR3nt: TGTGCCAGTAGTACCAGGACAGCTGTTAACTATGGCTACACCTTC
CDR3aa: CASSTRTAVNYGYTF